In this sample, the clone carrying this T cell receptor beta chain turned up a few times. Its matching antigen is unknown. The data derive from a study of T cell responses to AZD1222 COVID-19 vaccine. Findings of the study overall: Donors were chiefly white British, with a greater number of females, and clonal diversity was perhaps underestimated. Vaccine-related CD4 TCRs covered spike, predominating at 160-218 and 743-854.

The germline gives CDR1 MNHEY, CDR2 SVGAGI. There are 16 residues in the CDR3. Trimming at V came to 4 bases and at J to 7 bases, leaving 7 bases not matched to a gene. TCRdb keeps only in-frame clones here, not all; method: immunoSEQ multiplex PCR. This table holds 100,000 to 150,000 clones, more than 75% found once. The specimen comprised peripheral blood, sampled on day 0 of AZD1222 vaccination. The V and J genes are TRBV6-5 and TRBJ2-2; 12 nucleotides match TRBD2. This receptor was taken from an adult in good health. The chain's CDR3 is CASSSLAGGGDGELFF. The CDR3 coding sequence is TGTGCCAGCAGTTCCCTAGCGGGAGGGGGCGACGGGGAGCTGTTTTTT.